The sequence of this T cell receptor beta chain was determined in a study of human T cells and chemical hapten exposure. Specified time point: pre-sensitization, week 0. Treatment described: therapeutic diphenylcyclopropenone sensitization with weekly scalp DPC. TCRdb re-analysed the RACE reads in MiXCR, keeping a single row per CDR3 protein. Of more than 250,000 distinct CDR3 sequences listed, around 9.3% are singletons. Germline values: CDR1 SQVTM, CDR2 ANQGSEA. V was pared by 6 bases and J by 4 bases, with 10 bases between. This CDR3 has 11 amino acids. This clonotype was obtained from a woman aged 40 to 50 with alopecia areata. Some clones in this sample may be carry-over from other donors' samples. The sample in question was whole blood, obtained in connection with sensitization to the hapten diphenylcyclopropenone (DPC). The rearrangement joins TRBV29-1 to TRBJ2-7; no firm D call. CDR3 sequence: CSVATQYEQYF. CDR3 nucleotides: TGCAGCGTGGCCACCCAGTACGAGCAGTACTTC.